The clone carrying this TCR beta chain showed up just once. This entry is derived from a study of shared clonotypes between healthy human individuals. Produced via immunoSEQ multiplex PCR; TCRdb's table is partial and in-frame only. This repertoire shows about 690,000 clones, 90% found once; its top ten account for roughly 36%. Germline values: CDR1 LNHNV, CDR2 YYDKDF (reference sequence). The CDR3 covers 15 residues. Trimming stripped 5 bases from V and 0 bases from J, with 14 bases between. The TCR originated in a man aged 18-30 years in good health. Some clones in this sample may be carry-over from other donors' samples. The chain links TRBV15 to TRBJ2-7; no firm D call. Sequenced material: memory CD8+ T cells from PBMCs. Subset noted: CD45RO+ cells pooled with CCR7-negative TemRA cells. The CDR3 DNA reads TGTGCCACCAGCCCGATCAGGACGCCCTCCTACGAGCAGTACTTC. It codes for CATSPIRTPSYEQYF.